Below are 11 T cell receptor beta chains sequenced from a single sample in a study of blood T cell repertoires in COVID-19 (TCRdb year 2020). The receptor library was made with the immunoSEQ multiplex PCR assay. Sourced from immuneACCESS, this table was stored by TCRdb with only in-frame sequences that have V and J called. A share of the clones is absent; for the studies checked, an unresolved V gene accounts for under half, and the remainder has no known explanation. The sample data list over 200,000 clones, and approximately 78% of these were observed just once. About 9% of the sample goes to the ten largest clones. Sequencing was carried out using PBMCs or T cells enriched from blood (not recorded which). The receptors here all came from a man aged 35 to 55 who had recovered from COVID-19.

The rearrangement links TRBV6-4 to TRBJ2-3; possibly TRBD2 for D (6 bases). Germline CDR1 reads MRHNA; CDR2 reads SNTAGT. The CDR3 is 14 amino acids. V was shortened by 10 bases and J by 6 bases, with 20 bases between the two germline ends. For the CDR3, the DNA is TGTGCCACCGCTGACTGGGGGAGGCCTGATACGCAGTATTTT. It is translated as CATADWGRPDTQYF.

This clone is a singleton in its sample. V and J are TRBV24-1 and TRBJ2-1; no reliable D call. CDR3 length: 11 amino acids. The V end lost 6 bases, the J end lost 5 bases, and 4 bases lay between the germline ends. Germline assignment: CDR1 KGHDR and CDR2 SFDVKD. CDR3 region: CATSLHNEQFF. CDR3 nucleotide sequence: TGTGCCACCAGTCTTCACAATGAGCAGTTCTTC.

This clone has more than one count but fewer than ten. The genes are TRBV10-1 and TRBJ2-2; possible D gene TRBD1, 6 bases. Germline CDR1 reads WNHNN; CDR2 reads SYGVQD (reference sequence). V was shortened by 5 bases and J by 2 bases, with 12 bases between the two germline ends. The CDR3 loop spans 15 amino acids. The CDR3 here is CASSFGTLNTGELFF. CDR3 DNA sequence: TGCGCCAGCAGTTTCGGGACACTAAACACCGGGGAGCTGTTTTTT.

The sample holds a few counts of this clone. The chain employs TRBV21-1 and TRBJ1-5; TRBD1 is the table's D call and was not checked against the DNA. TRBV21-1 is shown as a pseudogene. This CDR3 spans 15 amino acids. CDR3 region: CASSTGQDLNQPQHF. The CDR3 DNA reads as TGTGCCAGCAGCACTGGACAGGACTTGAATCAGCCCCAGCATTTT.

J is TRBJ2-5 and V is TRBV19; 7 bases are shared with TRBD2. The germline gives CDR1 LNHDA, CDR2 SQIVND (reference sequence). This CDR3 has 15 amino acids. The trim removed 4 bases at V and 2 bases at J, leaving 7 bases unmatched. In nucleotides, the CDR3 is TGTGCCAGTAGTAGTCCCCTAGCGGAACAAGAGACCCAGTACTTC. Its translation: CASSSPLAEQETQYF.

This clone was counted only a few times. The CDR3 here is CASRQDGTEAFF. The DNA for the CDR3 is TGTGCCAGCAGACAGGATGGCACTGAAGCTTTCTTT. V gene TRBV21-1 combines with J gene TRBJ1-1; the D segment call TRBD1 is taken from the table without a DNA check. TRBV21-1 is a pseudogene locus. CDR3 length: 12 residues.

This chain uses TRBV28 with TRBJ1-5, with D tentatively TRBD1 (5 bases). There are 14 residues in the CDR3. Germline V gene lookup returns CDR1 MDHEN and CDR2 SYDVKM. Deletions cut 5 bases from V and 5 bases from J, with 13 bases between. Written as DNA, the CDR3 is TGTGCCAGCAGTCAGGGTTTAGGGGATCAGCCCCAGCATTTT. As protein: CASSQGLGDQPQHF.

The J gene is TRBJ2-3, the V gene TRBV9; 7 nucleotides agree with TRBD1. V trimming: 4 bases; J trimming: 6 bases; junction bases outside the gene matches: 11. The CDR3 has 15 residues. CDR1 SGDLS and CDR2 YYNGEE come from the germline V gene. The CDR3 here is CASSPSPGQRDTQYF. CDR3 DNA: TGTGCCAGCAGCCCTTCACCGGGACAGAGGGATACGCAGTATTTT.

V usage is TRBV18 and J usage is TRBJ1-5; no definite D call. The V gene lost 6 bases and the J gene lost 6 bases, with 18 bases spanning the gap. This CDR3 has 15 amino acids. From germline, CDR1 is KGHSH and CDR2 LQKENI. In DNA form, the CDR3 reads TGTGCCAGCTCTATGGACGGGGAAAGGAGTCAGCCCCAGCATTTT. Protein product: CASSMDGERSQPQHF.

The V call is TRBV6-1, the J call TRBJ1-2; maybe TRBD1 (6 bases). CDR3 size: 15 residues. Germline V gene data show CDR1 as MNHNS and CDR2 as SASEGT. The ends were cut back, 0 bases at V and 5 bases at J, with 13 bases in the middle. Here the CDR3 reads CASSEAGQRVYGYTF. CDR3 sequence (DNA): TGTGCCAGCAGTGAAGCTGGACAGAGGGTTTATGGCTACACCTTC.

The rearrangement uses TRBV20-1 and TRBJ1-5, with TRBD1 as a possible D gene (5 bases). The CDR3 contains 10 residues. CDR1 is DFQATT, CDR2 SNEGSKA, per germline (reference sequence). The CDR3 nucleotides read TGCAGCGCAAGGGGTCAGCCCCAGCATTTT. It is translated as CSARGQPQHF.